This T cell receptor beta chain emerged from a study of cytomegalovirus exposure and HLA in healthy donors. This CDR3 has 12 residues. CDR1 MDHEN and CDR2 SYDVKM come from the germline V gene. V dropped 5 bases and J dropped 6 bases, with 10 bases sitting between them. 60 Vbeta and 13 Jbeta primers were used in PCR. Assay used: immunoSEQ multiplex PCR; TCRdb lists only in-frame clones, some missing. This table holds about 120,000 clones, roughly 70% found once. This clone was picked up a small number of times. Its antigen is unknown. Broader study findings: In a later analysis, the majority of CMV-associated beta chains seemingly showed HLA restriction. CMV serostatus alone was available as immune exposure information. The presence/absence work took it that sequencing depth was about the same across donors.

The origin of this receptor is a woman under 30 in good health and CMV-seronegative. The sequencing sample was made of PBMCs. The chain is built from TRBV28 and TRBJ1-2; D is unclear. The CDR3 sequence is CASSIFTDGYTF. The CDR3 DNA is TGTGCCAGCAGTATATTTACTGATGGCTACACCTTC.